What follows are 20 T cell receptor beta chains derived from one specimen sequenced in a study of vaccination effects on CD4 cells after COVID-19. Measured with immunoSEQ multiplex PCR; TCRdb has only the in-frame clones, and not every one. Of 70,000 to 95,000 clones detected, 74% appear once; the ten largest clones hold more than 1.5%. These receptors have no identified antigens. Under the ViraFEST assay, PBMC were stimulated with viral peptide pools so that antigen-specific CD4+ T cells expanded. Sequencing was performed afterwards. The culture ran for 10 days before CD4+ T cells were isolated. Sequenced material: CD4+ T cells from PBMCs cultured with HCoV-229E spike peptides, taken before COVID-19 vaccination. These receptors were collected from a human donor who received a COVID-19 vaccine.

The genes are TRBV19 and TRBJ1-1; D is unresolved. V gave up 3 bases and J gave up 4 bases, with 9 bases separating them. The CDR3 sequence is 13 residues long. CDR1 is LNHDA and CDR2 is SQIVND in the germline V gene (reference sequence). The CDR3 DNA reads TGTGCCAGTAGTATGTTAGGGTTCACTGAAGCTTTCTTT. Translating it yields CASSMLGFTEAFF.

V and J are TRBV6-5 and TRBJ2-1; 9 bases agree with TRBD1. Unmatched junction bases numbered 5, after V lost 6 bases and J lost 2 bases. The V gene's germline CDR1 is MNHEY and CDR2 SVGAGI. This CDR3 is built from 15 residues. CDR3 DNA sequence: TGTGCCAGCAGCAAGGACAGGGGCCCCTACAATGAGCAGTTCTTC. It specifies CASSKDRGPYNEQFF.

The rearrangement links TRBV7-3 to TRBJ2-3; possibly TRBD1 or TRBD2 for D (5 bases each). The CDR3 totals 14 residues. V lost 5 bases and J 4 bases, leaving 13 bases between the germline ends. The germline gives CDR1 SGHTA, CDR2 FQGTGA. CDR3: CASSPGSRADTQYF. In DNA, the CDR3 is TGTGCCAGCAGCCCGGGGAGCAGGGCAGATACGCAGTATTTT. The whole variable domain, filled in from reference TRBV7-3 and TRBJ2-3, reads GAGVSQTPSNKVTEKGKYVELRCDPISGHTALYWYRQSLGQGPEFLIYFQGTGAADDSGLPNDRFFAVRPEGSVSTLKIQRTERGDSAVYLCASSPGSRADTQYFGPGTRLTVL.

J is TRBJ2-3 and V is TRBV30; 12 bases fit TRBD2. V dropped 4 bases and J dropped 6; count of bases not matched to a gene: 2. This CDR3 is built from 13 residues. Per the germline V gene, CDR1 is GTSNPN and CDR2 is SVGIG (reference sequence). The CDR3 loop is CAWTSGGADTQYF. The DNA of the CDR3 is TGTGCCTGGACTAGCGGGGGGGCGGATACGCAGTATTTT.

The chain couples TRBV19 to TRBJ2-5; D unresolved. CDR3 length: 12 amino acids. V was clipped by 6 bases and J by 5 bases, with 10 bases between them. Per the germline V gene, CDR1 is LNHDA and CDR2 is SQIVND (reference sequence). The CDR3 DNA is TGTGCCAGTAGAGGTGGTCCCGAGACCCAGTACTTC. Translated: CASRGGPETQYF.

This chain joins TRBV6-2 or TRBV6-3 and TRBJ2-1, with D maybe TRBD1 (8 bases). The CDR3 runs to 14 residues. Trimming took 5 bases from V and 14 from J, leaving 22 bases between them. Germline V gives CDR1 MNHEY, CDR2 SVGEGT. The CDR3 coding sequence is TGTGCCAGCAGTCGACAACAGGGGGGGGGTCGTAAGTTCTTC. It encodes CASSRQQGGGRKFF.

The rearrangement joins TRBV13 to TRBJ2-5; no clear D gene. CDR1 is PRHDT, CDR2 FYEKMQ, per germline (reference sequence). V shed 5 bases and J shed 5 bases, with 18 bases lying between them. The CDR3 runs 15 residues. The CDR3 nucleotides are TGTGCCAGCAGCCCACAAACGTTAAAATCCGAGACCCAGTACTTC. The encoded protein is CASSPQTLKSETQYF.

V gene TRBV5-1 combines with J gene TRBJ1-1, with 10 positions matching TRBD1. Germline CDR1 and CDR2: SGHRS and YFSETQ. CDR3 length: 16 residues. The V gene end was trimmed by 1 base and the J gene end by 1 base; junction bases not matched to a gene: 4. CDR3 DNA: TGCGCCAGCAGCTTGAGGACAGGGGGGAAGAACACTGAAGCTTTCTTT. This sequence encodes CASSLRTGGKNTEAFF. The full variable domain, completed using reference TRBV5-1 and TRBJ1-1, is KAGVTQTPRYLIKTRGQQVTLSCSPISGHRSVSWYQQTPGQGLQFLFEYFSETQRNKGNFPGRFSGRQFSNSRSEMNVSTLELGDSALYLCASSLRTGGKNTEAFFGQGTRLTVV.

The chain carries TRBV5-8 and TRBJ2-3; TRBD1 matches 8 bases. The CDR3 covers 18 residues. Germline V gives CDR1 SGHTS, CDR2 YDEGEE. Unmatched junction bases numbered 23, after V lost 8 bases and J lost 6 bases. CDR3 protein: CASPEGFGTGEFRDTQYF. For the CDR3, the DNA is TGTGCCAGTCCGGAAGGATTCGGGACAGGAGAGTTTCGGGATACGCAGTATTTT.

CDR3 DNA sequence: TGTGCCTGGAGTCGAGGGCAGCCCGGGGAGCTGTTTTTT. It translates to CAWSRGQPGELFF. The chain couples TRBV30 to TRBJ2-2; D perhaps matches TRBD2 (5 bases). CDR3 length equals 13 residues. V was pared by 2 bases and J by 6 bases, with 10 bases between. Germline CDR1 is GTSNPN and CDR2 is SVGIG (reference sequence).

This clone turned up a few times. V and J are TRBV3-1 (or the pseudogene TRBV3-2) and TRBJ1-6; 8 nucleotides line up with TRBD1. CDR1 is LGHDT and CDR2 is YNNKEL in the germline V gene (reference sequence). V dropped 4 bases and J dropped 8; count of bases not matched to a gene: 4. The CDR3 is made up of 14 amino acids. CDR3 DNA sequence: TGTGCCAGCAGCCTCCAGGGGGCTTATTCACCCCTCCACTTT. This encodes CASSLQGAYSPLHF.

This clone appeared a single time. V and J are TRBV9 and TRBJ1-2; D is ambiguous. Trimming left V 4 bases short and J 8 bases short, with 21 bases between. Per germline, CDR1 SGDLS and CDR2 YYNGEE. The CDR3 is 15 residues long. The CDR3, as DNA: TGTGCCAGCAGCTCGTCCGGGCGACCCCCCTGGGGCTACACCTTC. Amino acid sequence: CASSSSGRPPWGYTF.

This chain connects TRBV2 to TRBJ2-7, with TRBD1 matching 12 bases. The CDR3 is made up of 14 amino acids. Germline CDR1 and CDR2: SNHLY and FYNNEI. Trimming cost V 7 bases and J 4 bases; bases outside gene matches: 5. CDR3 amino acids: CASTRDRGPYEQYV. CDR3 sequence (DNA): TGTGCCAGCACTAGGGACAGGGGGCCGTACGAGCAGTACGTC.

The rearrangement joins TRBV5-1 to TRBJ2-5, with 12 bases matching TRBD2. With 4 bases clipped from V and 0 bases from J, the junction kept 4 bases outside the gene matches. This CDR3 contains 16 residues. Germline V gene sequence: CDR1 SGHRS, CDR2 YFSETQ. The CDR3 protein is CASSPGLAGYQETQYF. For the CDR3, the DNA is TGCGCCAGCAGCCCCGGACTAGCGGGGTACCAAGAGACCCAGTACTTC.

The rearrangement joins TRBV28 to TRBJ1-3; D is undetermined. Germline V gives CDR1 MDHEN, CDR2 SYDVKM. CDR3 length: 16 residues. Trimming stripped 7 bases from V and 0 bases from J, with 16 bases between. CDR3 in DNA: TGTGCCAGCACTATTCTCGGTGGGGTCTCTGGAAACACCATATATTTT. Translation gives CASTILGGVSGNTIYF. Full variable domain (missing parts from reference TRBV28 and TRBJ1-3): DVKVTQSSRYLVKRTGEKVFLECVQDMDHENMFWYRQDPGLGLRLIYFSYDVKMKEKGDIPEGYSVSREKKERFSLILESASTNQTSMYLCASTILGGVSGNTIYFGEGSWLTVV.

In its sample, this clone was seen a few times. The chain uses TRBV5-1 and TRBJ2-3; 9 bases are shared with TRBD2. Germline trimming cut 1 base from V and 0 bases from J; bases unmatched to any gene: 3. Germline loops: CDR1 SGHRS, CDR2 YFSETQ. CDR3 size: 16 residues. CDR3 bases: TGCGCCAGCAGCTTGCCACTAGCGGGTAGCACAGATACGCAGTATTTT. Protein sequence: CASSLPLAGSTDTQYF.

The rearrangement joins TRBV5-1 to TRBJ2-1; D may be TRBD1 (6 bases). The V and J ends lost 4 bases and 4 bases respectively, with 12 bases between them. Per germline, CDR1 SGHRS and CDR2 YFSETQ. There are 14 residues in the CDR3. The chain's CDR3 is CASSRGTPYNEQFF. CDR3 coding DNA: TGCGCCAGCAGCAGGGGGACACCTTACAATGAGCAGTTCTTC.

The CDR3, as DNA: TGTGCCAGTAGTTTCAATAGGGACACCGGGGAGCTGTTTTTT. Residues: CASSFNRDTGELFF. The chain joins TRBV19 to TRBJ2-2; D is ambiguous. The ends were cut back, 5 bases at V and 3 bases at J, with 10 bases in the middle. This CDR3 contains 14 residues. The V gene's germline CDR1 is LNHDA and CDR2 SQIVND (reference sequence).

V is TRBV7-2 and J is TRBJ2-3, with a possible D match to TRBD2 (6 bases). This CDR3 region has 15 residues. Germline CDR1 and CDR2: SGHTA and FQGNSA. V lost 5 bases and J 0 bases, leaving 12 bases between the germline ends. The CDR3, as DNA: TGTGCCAGCAGCCCGGTGGGGACTAGCACAGATACGCAGTATTTT. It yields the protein CASSPVGTSTDTQYF.

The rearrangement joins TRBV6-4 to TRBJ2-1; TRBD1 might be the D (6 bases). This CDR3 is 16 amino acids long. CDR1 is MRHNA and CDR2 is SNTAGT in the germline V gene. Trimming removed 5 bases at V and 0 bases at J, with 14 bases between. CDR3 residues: CASSSDRSHSYNEQFF. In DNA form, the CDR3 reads TGTGCCAGCAGTAGCGACAGGTCCCACTCCTACAATGAGCAGTTCTTC.